Shown below are 9 T cell receptor beta chains from a single sample sequenced in a study of CD8 T cells in ankylosing spondylitis. TCRdb itself ran the 5' RACE reads through MiXCR, one entry per CDR3 protein. The sample gives around 300,000 distinct CDR3 sequences, about 14% of which show up once; about 1% is in the top ten. The sequenced sample was blood, either unsorted or a sorted T cell fraction (not recorded which). These receptors were taken from a male donor with ankylosing spondylitis or in good health (not recorded which).

The rearrangement links TRBV7-8 to TRBJ2-2; D gene unclear. The CDR3 covers 12 residues. From germline, CDR1 is SGHVS and CDR2 FQNEAQ. Trimming left V 6 bases short and J 6 bases short, with 8 bases between. The CDR3, as DNA: TGTGCCAGCAGAGGAGACGCCGGGGAGCTGTTTTTT. Its translation: CASRGDAGELFF.

This clonotype came up many times. This chain connects TRBV4-1 to TRBJ2-7; possibly TRBD1 or TRBD2 for D (5 bases each). The CDR3 contains 16 residues. Germline CDR1 is MGHRA and CDR2 is YSYEKL. With 4 bases removed from V and 2 bases from J, the gap between germline ends came to 18 bases. The CDR3 DNA follows: TGCGCCAGCAGCCCTATAGGCAGGGAGATTACCTACGAGCAGTACTTC. Protein sequence: CASSPIGREITYEQYF.

This chain connects TRBV12-3 or TRBV12-4 to TRBJ1-3; D is unresolved. V was trimmed by 3 bases and J by 0 bases, leaving 9 bases between them. CDR3 length: 15 amino acids. CDR3 sequence (DNA): TGTGCCAGCAGTTTCGGGCAGAGCTCTGGAAACACCATATATTTT. This gives the protein CASSFGQSSGNTIYF.

The chain employs TRBV29-1 and TRBJ2-1; tentative D call: TRBD1 (5 bases). CDR1 and CDR2 (germline): SQVTM, ANQGSEA. V lost 6 bases and J 0 bases, leaving 12 bases between the germline ends. The CDR3 runs 14 residues. CDR3 protein: CSVRQSSSYNEQFF. CDR3 nucleotide sequence: TGCAGCGTGCGACAGTCGAGCTCCTACAATGAGCAGTTCTTC.

The count of this clonotype is one. The chain couples TRBV2 to TRBJ2-2; no clear D. This CDR3 has 12 amino acids. Trimming removed 6 bases from V and 2 bases from J, with 4 bases in between. Germline-derived CDR1 and CDR2 are SNHLY and FYNNEI. In DNA form, the CDR3 reads TGTGCCAGCAGGAAAAACACCGGGGAGCTGTTTTTT. It is translated as CASRKNTGELFF.

This clonotype has a handful of counts. The chain links TRBV5-5 to TRBJ1-1, with D uncertain. The CDR3 spans 14 residues. Germline CDR1 and CDR2: SGHKS and YYEKEE (reference sequence). V lost 6 bases and J lost 3, with 15 bases in between. The CDR3 spells CASTVASQYTEAFF. The CDR3 DNA reads as TGTGCCAGCACCGTCGCATCCCAATACACTGAAGCTTTCTTT.

J is TRBJ1-5 and V is TRBV20-1; a possible D gene is TRBD1 (5 bases). Trimming left V 5 bases short and J 0 bases short, with 17 bases between. The CDR3 covers 16 residues. Germline CDR1 reads DFQATT; CDR2 reads SNEGSKA (reference sequence). CDR3 amino acids: CSAAQWGGYSNQPQHF. The CDR3, as DNA: TGCAGTGCTGCCCAATGGGGGGGGTATAGCAATCAGCCCCAGCATTTT.

The CDR3 here is CASSLGATNTGELFF. The CDR3 DNA reads TGCGCCAGCAGCTTGGGGGCAACTAACACCGGGGAGCTGTTTTTT. J is TRBJ2-2 and V is TRBV5-1; D is undetermined. The V and J ends lost 0 bases and 2 bases respectively, with 8 bases between them. Germline assignment: CDR1 SGHRS and CDR2 YFSETQ. The CDR3 has 15 residues.

This clonotype has more than one count but fewer than ten. The V gene is TRBV29-1, the J gene TRBJ2-7; 8 nucleotides agree with TRBD2. Trimming at V came to 3 bases and at J to 2 bases, leaving 6 bases not matched to a gene. This CDR3 has 14 residues. CDR1 and CDR2 from the germline V gene are SQVTM and ANQGSEA. CDR3: CSVEASGYTYEQYF. Here the CDR3 DNA reads TGCAGCGTTGAGGCTAGCGGGTACACCTACGAGCAGTACTTC.